The 18 T cell receptor beta chains presented below share a single source sample, sequenced in a study of memory CD4+ T cells and cytomegalovirus serostatus. Sequenced by immunoSEQ multiplex PCR; TCRdb stores in-frame clones only, minus some. In the table there are around 60,000 clones, approximately 82% of which are singletons. Single viable CD3+CD4+CD8-CD45RO+ cells were sorted as the memory CD4+ T cells. Sequenced sample: memory CD4+ T cells from blood. Source of these receptors: an adult in good health and CMV-seronegative. Some clones in this sample may be carry-over from other donors' samples.

The chain carries TRBV18 and TRBJ2-7; D might be TRBD1 or TRBD2, each matching 5 bases. CDR3 size: 12 residues. The V and J ends lost 2 bases and 6 bases respectively, with 8 bases between them. Germline V gene data show CDR1 as KGHSH and CDR2 as LQKENI. The CDR3 DNA reads as TGTGCCAGCTCACCATGGGGACGCGAGCAGTACTTC. It translates to CASSPWGREQYF. Based on the CDR3 plus reference TRBV18 and TRBJ2-7, the full variable domain is NAGVMQNPRHLVRRRGQEARLRCSPMKGHSHVYWYRQLPEEGLKFMVYLQKENIIDESGMPKERFSAEFPKEGPSILRIQQVVRGDSAAYFCASSPWGREQYFGPGTRLTVT.

V usage is TRBV6-6 and J usage is TRBJ1-2; 7 positions agree with TRBD1. The V segment lost 6 bases and the J segment 4 bases; nucleotides outside the gene matches: 8. Germline V gene sequence: CDR1 MNHNY, CDR2 SVGAGI (reference sequence). This CDR3 has 14 amino acids. The CDR3 loop is CASSSGDRAYGYTF. The DNA for the CDR3 is TGTGCCAGCAGCTCCGGGGACAGAGCCTATGGCTACACCTTC.

This clone was seen only a few times. CDR3 in amino acids: CAIRGAVSTDTQYF. CDR3 DNA sequence: TGTGCCATCAGAGGGGCAGTTAGCACAGATACGCAGTATTTT. This rearrangement joins TRBV10-3 to TRBJ2-3, with D maybe TRBD1 (5 bases). CDR1 ENHRY and CDR2 SYGVKD come from the germline V gene. CDR3 size: 14 residues. V was cut by 6 bases and J by 0 bases, with 10 bases left in between.

This rearrangement joins TRBV5-8 to TRBJ1-2, with 7 positions matching TRBD1. The CDR3 consists of 16 residues. V was pared by 0 bases and J by 3 bases, with 8 bases of the junction left unmatched. Germline V lookup: CDR1 SGHTS, CDR2 YDEGEE. In nucleotides, the CDR3 is TGTGCCAGCAGCTTGGTTGGGGGACAGCAAGACTATGGCTACACCTTC. It is translated as CASSLVGGQQDYGYTF.

CDR3 residues: CASKGVIDYGYTF. CDR3 nucleotides: TGTGCCAGCAAGGGGGTTATTGACTATGGCTACACCTTC. The V and J genes are TRBV6-6 and TRBJ1-2, with D perhaps TRBD1 (6 bases). From germline, CDR1 is MNHNY and CDR2 SVGAGI (reference sequence). Trimming removed 7 bases at V and 3 bases at J, with 12 bases between. This CDR3 spans 13 amino acids.

This chain connects TRBV28 to TRBJ1-1, with 9 bases fitting TRBD1. CDR3 length: 18 amino acids. Germline V gives CDR1 MDHEN, CDR2 SYDVKM. After removal of 4 bases from V and 1 base from J, the junction contained 13 bases not matched to a gene. The CDR3 DNA is TGTGCCAGCAGTTCCCCTACACAGGGGGCCGGGCGGAACACTGAAGCTTTCTTT. Its protein product is CASSSPTQGAGRNTEAFF.

The chain combines TRBV12-5 with TRBJ2-2; perhaps TRBD1 as D (7 bases). This CDR3 contains 19 residues. V was pared by 6 bases and J by 5 bases, with 28 bases between. Germline V gene lookup returns CDR1 LGHNT and CDR2 FRNRAP. The CDR3 DNA sequence: TGTGCTAGTGGCGAAAGCGGGCCTGGACAGGAGGCTGGGACCGGGGAGCTGTTTTTT. Its translation is CASGESGPGQEAGTGELFF.

A single count supports this clone. V is TRBV7-3 and J is TRBJ2-3; 9 bases map to TRBD2. V was pared by 9 bases and J by 2 bases, with 24 bases of the junction left unmatched. CDR1 is SGHTA and CDR2 is FQGTGA in the germline V gene. The CDR3 is 20 residues long. The CDR3 region is CASSPKGLAGPSWTTDTQYF. The CDR3 DNA reads as TGTGCCAGTTCCCCCAAGGGCCTAGCGGGACCCTCATGGACCACAGATACGCAGTATTTT.

The rearrangement joins TRBV5-1 to TRBJ2-5, with TRBD1 as a possible D gene (6 bases). Looked up from germline, CDR1 is SGHRS and CDR2 is YFSETQ. Trimming removed 3 bases from V and 2 bases from J, with 14 bases in between. CDR3 size: 15 residues. CDR3 residues: CASSSTRGSQETQYF. The CDR3 DNA sequence: TGCGCCAGCAGCTCAACGAGGGGGAGTCAAGAGACCCAGTACTTC.

This chain joins TRBV19 and TRBJ1-2, with 11 bases identical to TRBD1. Per the germline V gene, CDR1 is LNHDA and CDR2 is SQIVND (reference sequence). V gave up 4 bases and J gave up 2 bases; unmatched junction bases: 12. The CDR3 runs to 18 residues. CDR3 nucleotide sequence: TGTGCCAGTAGTACGTCTCGGGGGACAGGGGGTTACAACTATGGCTACACCTTC. Encoded protein: CASSTSRGTGGYNYGYTF.

In this sample, this clone turned up a few times. CDR3 residues: CASSSGLTNTGELFF. DNA of the CDR3: TGTGCCAGCAGCTCTGGACTTACGAACACCGGGGAGCTGTTTTTT. The chain links TRBV5-6 to TRBJ2-2, with D maybe TRBD2 (5 bases). Per the germline V gene, CDR1 is SGHDT and CDR2 is YYEEEE. This CDR3 region has 15 residues. The V end lost 3 bases, the J end lost 0 bases, and 9 bases lay between the germline ends. The complete variable domain, with remaining parts taken from reference TRBV5-6 and TRBJ2-2, reads DAGVTQSPTHLIKTRGQQVTLRCSPKSGHDTVSWYQQALGQGPQFIFQYYEEEERQRGNFPDRFSGHQFPNYSSELNVNALLLGDSALYLCASSSGLTNTGELFFGEGSRLTVL.

There are a few counts of this clone. This chain uses TRBV7-2 with TRBJ2-7, with D perhaps matching TRBD2 (6 bases). The CDR3 totals 13 residues. The V end lost 5 bases, the J end lost 0 bases, and 8 bases lay between the germline ends. CDR1 is SGHTA and CDR2 is FQGNSA in the germline V gene. CDR3 region: CASSRDFSYEQYF. The CDR3 bases are TGTGCCAGCAGCAGGGACTTCTCCTACGAGCAGTACTTC. Full variable domain (outside the CDR3, taken from reference TRBV7-2 and TRBJ2-7): GAGVSQSPSNKVTEKGKDVELRCDPISGHTALYWYRQSLGQGLEFLIYFQGNSAPDKSGLPSDRFSAERTGGSVSTLTIQRTQQEDSAVYLCASSRDFSYEQYFGPGTRLTVT.

The chain employs TRBV5-8 and TRBJ1-1; the match to TRBD1 covers 12 bases. Germline lookup yields CDR1 SGHTS and CDR2 YDEGEE. The ends lost 3 bases at V and 4 bases at J; junction bases unmatched: 4. The CDR3 is 15 residues long. The CDR3 coding sequence is TGTGCCAGCAGCTCTACGGGACAGGGGGCCACTGAAGCTTTCTTT. This sequence encodes CASSSTGQGATEAFF.

The chain links TRBV5-1 to TRBJ1-4; D might be TRBD1 (5 bases). The CDR3 sequence is 15 residues long. Germline CDR1 reads SGHRS; CDR2 reads YFSETQ. The V end was cut by 1 base, the J end by 0 bases, with 7 bases between. CDR3 bases: TGCGCCAGCAGCTTGACAGGCTCAACTAATGAAAAACTGTTTTTT. Protein: CASSLTGSTNEKLFF. The entire variable domain, with the rest obtained from reference TRBV5-1 and TRBJ1-4, is as follows: KAGVTQTPRYLIKTRGQQVTLSCSPISGHRSVSWYQQTPGQGLQFLFEYFSETQRNKGNFPGRFSGRQFSNSRSEMNVSTLELGDSALYLCASSLTGSTNEKLFFGSGTQLSVL.

The chain couples TRBV19 to TRBJ2-7; a possible D gene is TRBD2 (5 bases). V was shortened by 9 bases and J by 2 bases, with 14 bases between the two germline ends. Germline CDR1 reads LNHDA; CDR2 reads SQIVND (reference sequence). The CDR3 length is 13 residues. Here the CDR3 DNA reads TGTGCCAGCAAACTAGTGACCGCCTACGAGCAGTACTTC. Amino acids: CASKLVTAYEQYF.

This clone showed up just a few times. This sequence joins TRBV18 and TRBJ2-7, with D tentatively TRBD1 or TRBD2 (7 bases each). Trimming removed 2 bases at V and 1 base at J, with 18 bases between. The CDR3 has 17 amino acids. The germline CDR1 and CDR2 sequences are KGHSH and LQKENI. CDR3 sequence (DNA): TGTGCCAGCTCACCATCTCGACAGGGAGGGGGATCCTACGAGCAGTACTTC. Translated, it gives CASSPSRQGGGSYEQYF.

In DNA form, the CDR3 reads TGTGCCAGCAGGAAAGAGGGGGCCTCGCAAGAGACCCAGTACTTC. Translation gives CASRKEGASQETQYF. The rearrangement links TRBV2 to TRBJ2-5, with 7 nucleotides matching TRBD1. The ends lost 6 bases at V and 2 bases at J; junction bases unmatched: 9. CDR3 length: 15 residues. CDR1 is SNHLY and CDR2 is FYNNEI in the germline V gene. Combining the CDR3 with reference TRBV2 and TRBJ2-5 gives the whole variable domain EPEVTQTPSHQVTQMGQEVILRCVPISNHLYFYWYRQILGQKVEFLVSFYNNEISEKSEIFDDQFSVERPDGSNFTLKIRSTKLEDSAMYFCASRKEGASQETQYFGPGTRLLVL.

The genes are TRBV10-3 and TRBJ2-3, with 11 bases matching TRBD2. CDR1 is ENHRY, CDR2 SYGVKD, per germline. This CDR3 is 15 amino acids long. Trimming at V came to 2 bases and at J to 4 bases, leaving 2 bases not matched to a gene. CDR3 sequence reads: CAISEGLAGSDTQYF. CDR3 sequence (DNA): TGTGCCATCAGTGAGGGACTAGCGGGCTCAGATACGCAGTATTTT.